The 5 T cell receptor beta chains given below trace back to one sample, sequenced in a study of cytotoxic CD8 clonotypes in ibrutinib-treated CLL. The assay was immunoSEQ multiplex PCR, and TCRdb's table has in-frame clones only and misses some. Of about 49,000 clones in the sample, around half were seen once. This specimen was PBMCs, taken after 12 months of ibrutinib treatment. These receptors were obtained from a human donor with chronic lymphocytic leukemia.

The chain recombines TRBV7-2 with TRBJ2-1; 7 bases map to TRBD2. J was trimmed by 0 bases and V by 0 bases; bases with no gene match: 5. CDR3 size: 17 residues. Per the germline V gene, CDR1 is SGHTA and CDR2 is FQGNSA. This CDR3 is CASSLALASGSYNEQFF. The CDR3 nucleotides are TGTGCCAGCAGCTTAGCGTTGGCTAGCGGCTCCTACAATGAGCAGTTCTTC. Looking up the rest from reference TRBV7-2 and TRBJ2-1 gives the full variable domain: GAGVSQSPSNKVTEKGKDVELRCDPISGHTALYWYRQSLGQGLEFLIYFQGNSAPDKSGLPSDRFSAERTGGSVSTLTIQRTQQEDSAVYLCASSLALASGSYNEQFFGPGTRLTVL.

This sequence joins TRBV19 and TRBJ1-2; 10 nucleotides align to TRBD1. The ends lost 5 bases at V and 8 bases at J; junction bases unmatched: 11. The V gene's germline CDR1 is LNHDA and CDR2 SQIVND (reference sequence). CDR3 length: 15 amino acids. For the CDR3, the DNA is TGTGCCAGTAGTGTCGACAGGGGGCGCGCTGAAGGCTACACCTTC. Translation gives CASSVDRGRAEGYTF.

In this sample, this clone turned up once. The chain couples TRBV12-1 to TRBJ2-7; no check of the table's D call, TRBD2, against the DNA was made. TRBV12-1 is a known pseudogene. This CDR3 has 19 residues. The chain's CDR3 is CASSSDGLAGLAGPYEQYF. DNA of the CDR3: TGTGCCAGCAGTTCCGATGGACTAGCGGGACTTGCCGGCCCCTACGAGCAGTACTTC.

The chain couples TRBV6-1 to TRBJ1-5, with D maybe TRBD1 (5 bases). CDR1 is MNHNS, CDR2 SASEGT, per germline. V dropped 2 bases and J dropped 0 bases, with 11 bases sitting between them. The CDR3 is 16 amino acids. In nucleotides, the CDR3 is TGTGCCAGCAGTGAAAGACAGTTTTATAGCAATCAGCCCCAGCATTTT. This translates into CASSERQFYSNQPQHF.

The chain is built from TRBV7-3 and TRBJ2-5; tentatively, D is TRBD1 (6 bases). Germline values: CDR1 SGHTA, CDR2 FQGTGA. This CDR3 has 16 residues. V gave up 6 bases and J gave up 4 bases, with 21 bases separating them. DNA of the CDR3: TGTGCCAGCAGTGACTACAGCACAGGGTTCGGAGAGACCCAGTACTTC. It is translated as CASSDYSTGFGETQYF. Looking up the rest from reference TRBV7-3 and TRBJ2-5 gives the full variable domain: GAGVSQTPSNKVTEKGKYVELRCDPISGHTALYWYRQSLGQGPEFLIYFQGTGAADDSGLPNDRFFAVRPEGSVSTLKIQRTERGDSAVYLCASSDYSTGFGETQYFGPGTRLLVL.